The T cell receptor (beta chain) under discussion was sequenced for a study of T cell changes during pregnancy in multiple sclerosis. TCRdb's copy holds only in-frame clones and misses some; the assay was immunoSEQ multiplex PCR. The table lists approximately 65,000 clones, around nine tenths of them singletons. The germline V gene has CDR1 MDHEN and CDR2 SYDVKM. The CDR3 spans 14 residues. V lost 2 bases and J lost 9; bases outside the gene matches: 3. The clonotype comes from a female donor in good health, enrolled as a control in a pregnancy study. The chain links TRBV28 to TRBJ1-6, with 8 bases fitting TRBD1. The source material was peripheral blood, sampled in the third trimester of pregnancy. CDR3 sequence (DNA): TGTGCCAGCAGTTTAGCAGGGGGCTCTTCACCCCTCCACTTT. It yields the protein CASSLAGGSSPLHF.